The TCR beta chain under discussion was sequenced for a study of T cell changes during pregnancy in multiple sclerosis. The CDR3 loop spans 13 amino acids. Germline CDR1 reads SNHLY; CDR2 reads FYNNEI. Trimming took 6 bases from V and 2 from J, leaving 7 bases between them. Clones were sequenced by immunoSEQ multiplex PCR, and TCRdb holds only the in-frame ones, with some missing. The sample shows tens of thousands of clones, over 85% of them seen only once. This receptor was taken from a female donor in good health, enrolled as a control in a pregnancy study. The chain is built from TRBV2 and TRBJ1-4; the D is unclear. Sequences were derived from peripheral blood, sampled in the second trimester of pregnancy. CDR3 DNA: TGTGCCAGCAGGCAGAACACTAATGAAAAACTGTTTTTT. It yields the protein CASRQNTNEKLFF.